One sample yielded the 8 T cell receptor beta chains listed below, sequenced in a study of spatial heterogeneity in lung cancer. TCRdb reanalysed the 5' RACE reads using MiXCR and keeps one entry per CDR3 protein. The data contain under 40,000 distinct CDR3 sequences, around 5.2% of them singletons. Specified time point: sample taken at primary tumor resection. Material for sequencing was whole RNA from tumor, nontumor lung or frozen PBMC, left unsorted. This material consisted of PBMCs, taken at surgery. Receptors were obtained from a female donor with early-stage non-small cell lung cancer.

At least ten counts were recorded for this clonotype. A read error is possible here, since a much larger clone lies one base away. CDR3 bases: TGCAGCGTTGGGACAGGGGGCGAGACCCAGTACTTC. Protein product: CSVGTGGETQYF. This chain connects TRBV29-1 to TRBJ2-5, with 11 bases matching TRBD1. Trimming took 4 bases from V and 5 from J; bases not matched to a gene: 0. CDR3 length: 12 amino acids. Germline V CDR1 and CDR2: SQVTM, ANQGSEA.

This clonotype was counted at least ten times. This sequence joins TRBV20-1 and TRBJ1-3; no firm D call. The CDR3 has 12 residues. The germline V gene has CDR1 DFQATT and CDR2 SNEGSKA (reference sequence). Trimming took 2 bases from V and 1 from J, leaving 3 bases between them. The CDR3 spells CSARQSGNTIYF. The CDR3 DNA follows: TGCAGTGCTAGACAATCTGGAAACACCATATATTTT.

This clonotype was seen repeatedly, ten times or more. This rearrangement joins TRBV5-4 to TRBJ1-2; the match to TRBD1 covers 7 bases. Germline V gene sequence: CDR1 SGHNT, CDR2 YYREEE (reference sequence). V gave up 0 bases and J gave up 8 bases; unmatched junction bases: 4. The CDR3 is 13 residues long. CDR3 region: CASSLVTGYGYTF. The CDR3 region has the DNA TGTGCCAGCAGCTTGGTGACAGGGTACGGCTACACCTTC.

This clonotype was counted only a few times. This rearrangement joins TRBV5-1 to TRBJ1-2, with D uncertain. The CDR3 consists of 15 residues. The V and J ends lost 4 bases and 0 bases respectively, with 13 bases between them. Per the germline V gene, CDR1 is SGHRS and CDR2 is YFSETQ. CDR3 bases: TGCGCCAGCAGCCTAATGACTGGAGCTAACTATGGCTACACCTTC. Translated, it gives CASSLMTGANYGYTF.

This clonotype was counted ten times or more. The genes are TRBV2 and TRBJ2-7; D gene ambiguous. The CDR3 loop spans 13 amino acids. V lost 5 bases and J lost 0, with 8 bases in between. Germline-derived CDR1 and CDR2 are SNHLY and FYNNEI. Here the CDR3 reads CASSLRASYEQYF. CDR3 coding DNA: TGTGCCAGCAGTTTACGGGCCTCCTACGAGCAGTACTTC.

This clonotype was found many times. V usage is TRBV12-3 or TRBV12-4 and J usage is TRBJ1-1; D gene ambiguous. Trimming removed 2 bases at V and 4 bases at J, with 8 bases between. The CDR3 loop spans 13 amino acids. This CDR3 is CASSLFESTEAFF. CDR3 DNA: TGTGCCAGCAGTTTATTCGAGAGCACTGAAGCTTTCTTT.

Only a few counts were recorded for this clonotype. The CDR3 DNA sequence: TGTGCCAGTACTCGACAGGGAGGCATGGGCTATGGCTACACCTTC. It encodes CASTRQGGMGYGYTF. V is TRBV19 and J is TRBJ1-2; 7 positions agree with TRBD1. The CDR3 is 15 residues long. J was trimmed by 4 bases and V by 7 bases; bases with no gene match: 12. Germline-derived CDR1 and CDR2 are LNHDA and SQIVND (reference sequence). The whole variable domain, filled in from reference TRBV19 and TRBJ1-2, reads DGGITQSPKYLFRKEGQNVTLSCEQNLNHDAMYWYRQDPGQGLRLIYYSQIVNDFQKGDIAEGYSVSREKKESFPLTVTSAQKNPTAFYLCASTRQGGMGYGYTFGSGTRLTVV.

In its sample, this clonotype was seen many times. The CDR3 nucleotides read TGTGCCAGCAGCGGATTCGAGGATGAAAAACTGTTTTTT. It translates to CASSGFEDEKLFF. The gene calls are TRBV6-5 and TRBJ1-4; no firm D call. This CDR3 has 13 amino acids. The V and J ends lost 6 bases and 6 bases respectively, with 11 bases between them. The germline gives CDR1 MNHEY, CDR2 SVGAGI.